Below, 26 T cell receptor beta chains from the same sample are listed, as sequenced in a study of T cells in Graves' hyperthyroidism and ophthalmopathy. Template material for amplifying TCR beta CDR3 regions consisted of RNA transcripts. The HTBI primer set was used in a first-round RT-PCR of the TCR CDR3. TCRdb ran MiXCR on the multiplex PCR reads and lists one entry per CDR3 protein. Here the sample spans more than 450,000 distinct CDR3 sequences, roughly 21% being singletons. The sequencing input was blood. These receptor sequences come from a man in his forties or fifties with Graves' ophthalmopathy.

This clonotype was recorded at least ten times. This chain uses TRBV12-3 or TRBV12-4 with TRBJ2-1, with 14 positions matching TRBD2. V lost 4 bases and J lost 6; bases outside the gene matches: 5. This CDR3 spans 16 amino acids. CDR3 in amino acids: CASSWGLAGAINEQFF. The CDR3 region has the DNA TGTGCCAGCAGTTGGGGACTAGCGGGAGCTATCAATGAGCAGTTCTTC.

The gene calls are TRBV5-1 and TRBJ1-1, with TRBD1 identical over 8 bases. Germline-derived CDR1 and CDR2 are SGHRS and YFSETQ. The CDR3 is 15 residues long. The V segment lost 6 bases and the J segment 1 base; nucleotides outside the gene matches: 8. CDR3 sequence reads: CASTPLTGGNTEAFF. CDR3 coding DNA: TGCGCCAGCACCCCCCTAACAGGGGGGAACACTGAAGCTTTCTTT.

This clonotype has at least ten counts. This chain uses TRBV5-6 with TRBJ2-7, with D perhaps matching TRBD2 (6 bases). The V gene's germline CDR1 is SGHDT and CDR2 YYEEEE. The CDR3 spans 15 residues. V lost 3 bases to trimming and J lost 0 bases, with 13 bases between them. The DNA for the CDR3 is TGTGCCAGCAGCTCCCGCGGGATCCCCTCCTACGAGCAGTACTTC. Translating it yields CASSSRGIPSYEQYF.

This clonotype has only a few counts. The genes are TRBV3-1 and TRBJ2-7; D not resolved. CDR3 size: 12 residues. The germline CDR1 and CDR2 sequences are LGHDT and YNNKEL (reference sequence). V lost 3 bases and J 4 bases, leaving 7 bases between the germline ends. The CDR3 protein is CASSQGWYEQYF. CDR3 coding DNA: TGTGCCAGCAGCCAGGGGTGGTACGAGCAGTACTTC.

This clonotype has at least ten counts. J is TRBJ2-3 and V is TRBV20-1; 8 positions agree with TRBD2. Germline V gene sequence: CDR1 DFQATT, CDR2 SNEGSKA (reference sequence). The CDR3 is made up of 17 amino acids. The V gene end was trimmed by 2 bases and the J gene end by 2 bases; junction bases not matched to a gene: 12. DNA for the CDR3: TGCAGTGCTAGACTGGACGAGCGGGAGACTCACACAGATACGCAGTATTTT. Amino acids: CSARLDERETHTDTQYF.

The rearrangement joins TRBV27 to TRBJ1-2; TRBD1 might be the D (5 bases). The CDR3 is made up of 13 amino acids. Trimming removed 7 bases at V and 3 bases at J, with 12 bases between. In germline, CDR1 is MNHEY, CDR2 SMNVEV (reference sequence). The CDR3 sequence: CASTSWGDYGYTF. CDR3 coding DNA: TGTGCCAGCACCTCGTGGGGGGACTATGGCTACACCTTC.

This clonotype was recorded many times. The chain recombines TRBV2 with TRBJ2-1; 8 bases are shared with TRBD2. CDR1 and CDR2 (germline): SNHLY, FYNNEI. The CDR3 runs 14 residues. J was trimmed by 4 bases and V by 3 bases; bases with no gene match: 2. CDR3 loop: CASSEEREYNEQFF. In nucleotides, the CDR3 is TGTGCCAGCAGTGAGGAGCGGGAGTACAATGAGCAGTTCTTC.

This clonotype was seen ten or more times. This chain connects TRBV2 to TRBJ2-7; weak D call: TRBD1 (6 bases). Germline loops: CDR1 SNHLY, CDR2 FYNNEI. Deletions cut 7 bases from V and 0 bases from J, with 10 bases between. This CDR3 is 13 amino acids long. In DNA form, the CDR3 reads TGTGCCAGCAAAGGGGGACACTCCTACGAGCAGTACTTC. Translating gives CASKGGHSYEQYF. The full variable domain, with the rest looked up from reference TRBV2 and TRBJ2-7, is EPEVTQTPSHQVTQMGQEVILRCVPISNHLYFYWYRQILGQKVEFLVSFYNNEISEKSEIFDDQFSVERPDGSNFTLKIRSTKLEDSAMYFCASKGGHSYEQYFGPGTRLTVT.

V usage is TRBV18 and J usage is TRBJ2-2; 9 bases agree with TRBD2. This CDR3 spans 16 amino acids. The germline V gene has CDR1 KGHSH and CDR2 LQKENI. V dropped 5 bases and J dropped 3; count of bases not matched to a gene: 7. CDR3 DNA sequence: TGTGCCAGCTCATCAATTATAGCGGGAGACACCGGGGAGCTGTTTTTT. Amino acids: CASSSIIAGDTGELFF. Drawing the rest from reference TRBV18 and TRBJ2-2, the complete variable domain is NAGVMQNPRHLVRRRGQEARLRCSPMKGHSHVYWYRQLPEEGLKFMVYLQKENIIDESGMPKERFSAEFPKEGPSILRIQQVVRGDSAAYFCASSSIIAGDTGELFFGEGSRLTVL.

The J gene is TRBJ2-3, the V gene TRBV29-1; perhaps TRBD1 as D (6 bases). CDR3 length equals 14 residues. Trimming took 7 bases from V and 2 from J, leaving 16 bases between them. Germline CDR1 and CDR2: SQVTM and ANQGSEA. CDR3: CSAEPTGITDTQYF. The CDR3 bases are TGCAGCGCCGAACCGACAGGAATCACAGATACGCAGTATTTT.

For this clonotype: A much larger clonotype is one base distant, so this may be a read error. This sequence joins TRBV5-6 and TRBJ2-3, with 9 bases matching TRBD2. The CDR3 covers 16 residues. The germline CDR1 and CDR2 sequences are SGHDT and YYEEEE. CDR3 sequence reads: CTSSLDRGGGRNTQYF. In DNA form, the CDR3 reads TGTACCAGCAGCTTGGACCGCGGGGGGGGTAGAAATACGCAGTATTTT. The variable domain in full, with the rest retrieved from reference TRBV5-6 and TRBJ2-3, is DAGVTQSPTHLIKTRGQQVTLRCSPKSGHDTVSWYQQALGQGPQFIFQYYEEEERQRGNFPDRFSGHQFPNYSSELNVNALLLGDSALYLCTSSLDRGGGRNTQYFGPGTRLTVL.

The table lists this clonotype with many counts. This rearrangement joins TRBV7-8 to TRBJ2-7; TRBD1 matches 9 bases. The V gene's germline CDR1 is SGHVS and CDR2 FQNEAQ. This CDR3 has 16 residues. The trim removed 5 bases at V and 2 bases at J, leaving 10 bases unmatched. CDR3 coding DNA: TGTGCCAGCAGCCCCTACCGGGACAGGGCCACCTACGAGCAGTACTTC. This gives the protein CASSPYRDRATYEQYF.

This clonotype came up a few times. The rearrangement links TRBV28 to TRBJ2-1; 15 bases align to TRBD2. The length of the CDR3 is 19 residues. The germline V gene encodes CDR1 MDHEN and CDR2 SYDVKM. The V segment lost 4 bases and the J segment 3 bases; nucleotides outside the gene matches: 10. The CDR3 coding sequence is TGTGCCAGCAGTTACGAGGGACTAGCGGGAGGAATTTTCTACAATGAGCAGTTCTTC. The encoded protein is CASSYEGLAGGIFYNEQFF.

The chain couples TRBV6-1 to TRBJ1-6; a possible D gene is TRBD1 (5 bases). The germline gives CDR1 MNHNS, CDR2 SASEGT. V lost 2 bases to trimming and J lost 0 bases, with 8 bases between them. The CDR3 runs to 16 residues. In nucleotides, the CDR3 is TGTGCCAGCAGTGAATCAGGGAGCTCCTATAATTCACCCCTCCACTTT. Amino acid sequence: CASSESGSSYNSPLHF.

This clonotype showed up many times. The gene calls are TRBV27 and TRBJ2-7, with 10 bases identical to TRBD1. The trim removed 6 bases at V and 4 bases at J, leaving 12 bases unmatched. The V gene's germline CDR1 is MNHEY and CDR2 SMNVEV (reference sequence). The CDR3 runs 16 residues. CDR3 residues: CASSPIGQGGVYEQYF. The CDR3, as DNA: TGTGCCAGCAGCCCCATTGGACAGGGGGGAGTTTACGAGCAGTACTTC.

Concerning this clonotype: With a much larger clone just one base away, this may be a read error. V and J are TRBV13 and TRBJ2-1; TRBD2 is a possible D gene (6 bases). The germline V gene encodes CDR1 PRHDT and CDR2 FYEKMQ (reference sequence). The CDR3 runs 12 residues. Trimming shortened V by 2 bases and J by 9 bases, and 8 bases separated the two germline ends. The CDR3: CASSLMGGEQFF. Written as DNA, the CDR3 is TGTGCCAGCAGCTTAATGGGGGGTGAGCAGTTCTTC.

This clonotype was detected many times. This chain joins TRBV20-1 and TRBJ2-7, with 8 positions matching TRBD2. V was pared by 1 base and J by 4 bases, with 21 bases of the junction left unmatched. The CDR3 is 19 residues long. CDR1 and CDR2 (germline): DFQATT, SNEGSKA (reference sequence). CDR3 amino acids: CSARVGLRSGSLPEYEQYF. The CDR3 coding sequence is TGCAGTGCTAGAGTCGGACTCAGGAGCGGGAGCCTTCCCGAATACGAGCAGTACTTC.

This clonotype was seen at least ten times. The chain joins TRBV6-2 or TRBV6-3 to TRBJ2-7; 10 bases match TRBD2. CDR1 is MNHEY, CDR2 SVGEGT, per germline. The CDR3 has 14 residues. V lost 5 bases and J lost 3; bases outside the gene matches: 4. This chain's CDR3 is CASSPGLAIYEQYF. The CDR3 DNA sequence: TGTGCCAGCAGTCCGGGACTAGCGATCTACGAGCAGTACTTC.

This clonotype was counted only a few times. The chain carries TRBV20-1 and TRBJ2-1, with 10 bases aligning to TRBD2. Germline V CDR1 and CDR2: DFQATT, SNEGSKA (reference sequence). The V gene end was trimmed by 1 base and the J gene end by 6 bases; junction bases not matched to a gene: 3. The CDR3 consists of 14 residues. CDR3 in amino acids: CSARVSGGANEQFF. For the CDR3, the DNA is TGCAGTGCTAGAGTCAGCGGGGGGGCCAATGAGCAGTTCTTC.

This clonotype was seen more than once but under ten times. V usage is TRBV5-6 and J usage is TRBJ1-5, with TRBD1 as a possible D gene (6 bases). The germline V gene encodes CDR1 SGHDT and CDR2 YYEEEE. V shed 3 bases and J shed 3 bases, with 13 bases lying between them. The CDR3 is made up of 15 amino acids. The CDR3, as DNA: TGTGCCAGCAGCTCGCTGGACAGTCTCAATCAGCCCCAGCATTTT. It encodes CASSSLDSLNQPQHF.

In its sample, this clonotype was seen many times. The rearrangement links TRBV12-3 or TRBV12-4 to TRBJ2-1; TRBD2 is a possible D gene (6 bases). There are 14 residues in the CDR3. V was trimmed by 3 bases and J by 5 bases, leaving 11 bases between them. In nucleotides, the CDR3 is TGTGCCAGCAGTTTGGGGGGAGTTGACAATGAGCAGTTCTTC. It specifies CASSLGGVDNEQFF.

The CDR3 region has the DNA TGTGCCAGCAGTTACCGAACAAAAGGACTCACAGATACGCAGTATTTT. It is translated as CASSYRTKGLTDTQYF. This rearrangement joins TRBV6-2 or TRBV6-3 to TRBJ2-3, with D tentatively TRBD2 (5 bases). CDR3 size: 16 residues. CDR1 is MNHEY and CDR2 is SVGEGT in the germline V gene. V lost 2 bases and J 2 bases, leaving 14 bases between the germline ends.

This clonotype was counted ten times or more. The chain recombines TRBV6-1 with TRBJ2-5; D possibly uses TRBD1 or TRBD2 (6 bases each). V lost 6 bases to trimming and J lost 5 bases, with 19 bases between them. Germline-derived CDR1 and CDR2 are MNHNS and SASEGT. This CDR3 has 15 residues. The CDR3 DNA reads TGTGCCAGCAGCCCAACTGGGGGGCCTGGGGAGACCCAGTACTTC. It codes for CASSPTGGPGETQYF.

This clonotype came up a few times. The gene calls are TRBV7-9 and TRBJ1-1, with 7 bases matching TRBD1. The junction had 14 bases not matched to a gene; V was cut back by 5 bases and J by 5 bases. From germline, CDR1 is SEHNR and CDR2 FQNEAQ (reference sequence). This CDR3 contains 16 residues. The CDR3 protein is CASSPRRDSQRTEAFF. The CDR3 DNA reads TGTGCCAGCAGCCCGCGAAGGGACAGCCAAAGGACTGAAGCTTTCTTT.

The V and J genes are TRBV4-1 and TRBJ1-5; TRBD1 aligns across 9 bases. CDR3 length equals 17 residues. Germline V CDR1 and CDR2: MGHRA, YSYEKL. Trimming took 1 base from V and 1 from J; bases not matched to a gene: 5. CDR3: CASSQAMDRGSNQPQHF. The CDR3 region has the DNA TGCGCCAGCAGCCAAGCTATGGACAGGGGAAGCAATCAGCCCCAGCATTTT.

The sample holds many counts of this clonotype. V usage is TRBV27 and J usage is TRBJ2-7, with 8 bases matching TRBD2. Germline V gives CDR1 MNHEY, CDR2 SMNVEV (reference sequence). The CDR3 covers 14 residues. Trimming at V came to 6 bases and at J to 3 bases, leaving 7 bases not matched to a gene. CDR3 region: CASSSGGGRYEQYF. DNA for the CDR3: TGTGCCAGCAGCTCCGGGGGGGGGCGCTACGAGCAGTACTTC.